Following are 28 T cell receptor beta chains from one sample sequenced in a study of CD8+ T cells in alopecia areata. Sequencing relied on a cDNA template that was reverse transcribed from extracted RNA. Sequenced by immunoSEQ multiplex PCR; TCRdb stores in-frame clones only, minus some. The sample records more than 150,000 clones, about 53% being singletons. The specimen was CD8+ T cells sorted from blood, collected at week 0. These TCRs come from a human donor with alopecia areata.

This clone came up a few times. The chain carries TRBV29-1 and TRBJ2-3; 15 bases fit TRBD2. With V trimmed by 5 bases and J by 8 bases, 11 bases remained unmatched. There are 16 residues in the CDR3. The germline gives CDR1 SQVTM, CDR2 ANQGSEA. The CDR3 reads CSVSGTSGGREGTQYF. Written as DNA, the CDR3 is TGCAGCGTTTCCGGGACTAGCGGGGGGCGCGAGGGTACGCAGTATTTT.

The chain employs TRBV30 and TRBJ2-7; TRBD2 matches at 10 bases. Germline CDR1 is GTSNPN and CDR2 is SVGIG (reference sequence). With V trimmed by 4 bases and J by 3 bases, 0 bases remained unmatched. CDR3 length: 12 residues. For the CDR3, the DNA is TGTGCCTGGACTAGCGGGGGCTACGAGCAGTACTTC. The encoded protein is CAWTSGGYEQYF.

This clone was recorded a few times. This CDR3 reads CASSPRSYNEQFF. CDR3 sequence (DNA): TGTGCCAGCAGCCCACGCTCCTACAATGAGCAGTTCTTC. This chain connects TRBV7-2 to TRBJ2-1; D is unresolved. Per germline, CDR1 SGHTA and CDR2 FQGNSA. The V end lost 5 bases, the J end lost 0 bases, and 5 bases lay between the germline ends. This CDR3 is 13 amino acids long.

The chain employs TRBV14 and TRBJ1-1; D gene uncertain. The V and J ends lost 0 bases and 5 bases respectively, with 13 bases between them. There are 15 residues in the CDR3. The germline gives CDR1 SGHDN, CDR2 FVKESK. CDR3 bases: TGTGCCAGCAGCCAAGATGGAGGGTTTGGGACTGAAGCTTTCTTT. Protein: CASSQDGGFGTEAFF.

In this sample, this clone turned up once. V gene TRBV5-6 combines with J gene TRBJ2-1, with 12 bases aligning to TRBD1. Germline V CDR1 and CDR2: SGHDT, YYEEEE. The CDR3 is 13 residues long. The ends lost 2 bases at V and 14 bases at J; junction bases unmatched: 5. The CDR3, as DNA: TGTGCCAGCAGCTTTGGGACAGGGGGCTTGGAGTTCTTC. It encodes CASSFGTGGLEFF.

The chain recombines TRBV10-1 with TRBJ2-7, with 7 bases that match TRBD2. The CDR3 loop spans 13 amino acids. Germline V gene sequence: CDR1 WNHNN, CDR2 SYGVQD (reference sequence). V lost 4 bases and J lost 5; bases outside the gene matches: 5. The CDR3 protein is CASSAGTTDEQYF. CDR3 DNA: TGCGCCAGCAGTGCAGGGACTACTGACGAGCAGTACTTC.

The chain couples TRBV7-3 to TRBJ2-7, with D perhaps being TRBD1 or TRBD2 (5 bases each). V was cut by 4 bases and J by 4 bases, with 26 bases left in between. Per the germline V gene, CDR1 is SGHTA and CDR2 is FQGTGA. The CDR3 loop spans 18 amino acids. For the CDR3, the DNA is TGTGCCAGCAGCTCGAATCTTACCAAAAACCCGAGGGGATACGAGCAGTACTTC. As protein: CASSSNLTKNPRGYEQYF.

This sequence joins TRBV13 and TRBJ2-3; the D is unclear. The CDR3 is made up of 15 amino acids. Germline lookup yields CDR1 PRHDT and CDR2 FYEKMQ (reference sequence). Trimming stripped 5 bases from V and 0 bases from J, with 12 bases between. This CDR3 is CASSLGDGSTDTQYF. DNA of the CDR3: TGTGCCAGCAGCCTCGGTGATGGGAGCACAGATACGCAGTATTTT.

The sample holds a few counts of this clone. CDR3 sequence: CASSPPYPTDPLAKNIQYF. The CDR3 DNA reads as TGCGCCAGCAGTCCACCCTACCCAACAGATCCCCTAGCCAAAAACATTCAGTACTTC. This chain links TRBV23-1 with TRBJ2-4; D remains ambiguous. TRBV23-1 is known as an ORF, though its function is uncertain. Trimming removed 4 bases at V and 0 bases at J, with 22 bases between. CDR3 size: 19 residues.

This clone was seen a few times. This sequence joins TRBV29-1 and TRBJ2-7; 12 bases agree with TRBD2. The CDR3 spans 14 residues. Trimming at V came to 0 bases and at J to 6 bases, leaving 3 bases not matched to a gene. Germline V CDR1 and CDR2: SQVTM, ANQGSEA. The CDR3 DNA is TGCAGCGTTGAAGAGGGACTAGCGGGCGGCGAGCAGTACTTC. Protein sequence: CSVEEGLAGGEQYF.

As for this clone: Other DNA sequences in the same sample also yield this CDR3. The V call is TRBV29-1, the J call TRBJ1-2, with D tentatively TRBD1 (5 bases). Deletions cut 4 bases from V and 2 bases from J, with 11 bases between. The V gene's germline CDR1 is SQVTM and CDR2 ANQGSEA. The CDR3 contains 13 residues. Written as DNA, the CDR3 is TGCAGCGTTGGACAAGGGGAGAACTATGGCTACACCTTC. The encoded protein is CSVGQGENYGYTF.

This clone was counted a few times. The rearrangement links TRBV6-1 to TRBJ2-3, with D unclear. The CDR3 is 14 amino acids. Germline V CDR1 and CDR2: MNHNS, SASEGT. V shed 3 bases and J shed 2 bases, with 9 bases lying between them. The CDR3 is CASSDYKFTDTQYF. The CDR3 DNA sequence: TGTGCCAGCAGTGACTACAAATTCACAGATACGCAGTATTTT.

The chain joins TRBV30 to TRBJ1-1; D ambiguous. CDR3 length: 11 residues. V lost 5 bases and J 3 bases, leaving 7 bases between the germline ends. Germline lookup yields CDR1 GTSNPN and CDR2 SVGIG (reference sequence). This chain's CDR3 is CAWGSYTEAFF. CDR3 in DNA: TGTGCCTGGGGGTCGTACACTGAAGCTTTCTTT.

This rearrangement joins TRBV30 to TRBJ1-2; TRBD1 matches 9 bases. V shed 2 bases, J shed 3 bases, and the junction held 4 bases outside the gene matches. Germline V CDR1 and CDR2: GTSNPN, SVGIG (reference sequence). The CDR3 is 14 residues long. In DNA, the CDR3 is TGTGCCTGGAGTTGGGGACAGGGAGACTATGGCTACACCTTC. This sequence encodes CAWSWGQGDYGYTF.

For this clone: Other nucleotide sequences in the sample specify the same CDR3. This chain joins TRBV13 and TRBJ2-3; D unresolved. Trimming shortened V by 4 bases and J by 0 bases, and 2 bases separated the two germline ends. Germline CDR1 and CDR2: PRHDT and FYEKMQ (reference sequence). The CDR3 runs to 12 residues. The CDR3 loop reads CASSYSTDTQYF. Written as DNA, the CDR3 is TGTGCCAGCAGCTATAGCACAGATACGCAGTATTTT.

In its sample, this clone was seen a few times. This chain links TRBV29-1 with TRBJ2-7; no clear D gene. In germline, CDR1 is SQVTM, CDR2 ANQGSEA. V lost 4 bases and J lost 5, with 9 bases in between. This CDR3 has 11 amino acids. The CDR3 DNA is TGCAGCGTTGTTTTGGGTAACGAGCAGTACTTC. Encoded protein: CSVVLGNEQYF.

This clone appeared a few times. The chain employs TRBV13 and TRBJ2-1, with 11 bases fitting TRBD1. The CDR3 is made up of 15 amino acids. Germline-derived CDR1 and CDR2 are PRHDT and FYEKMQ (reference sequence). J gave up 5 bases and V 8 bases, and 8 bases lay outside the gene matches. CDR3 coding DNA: TGTGCCAGCTCCCCCGGGGGACAGGGGGACAATGAGCAGTTCTTC. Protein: CASSPGGQGDNEQFF.

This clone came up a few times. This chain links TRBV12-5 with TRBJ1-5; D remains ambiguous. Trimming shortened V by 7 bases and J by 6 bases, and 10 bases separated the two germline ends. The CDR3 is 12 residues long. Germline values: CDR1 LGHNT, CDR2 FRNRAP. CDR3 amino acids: CASASGGQPQHF. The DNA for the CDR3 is TGTGCTAGTGCGTCAGGCGGTCAGCCCCAGCATTTT.

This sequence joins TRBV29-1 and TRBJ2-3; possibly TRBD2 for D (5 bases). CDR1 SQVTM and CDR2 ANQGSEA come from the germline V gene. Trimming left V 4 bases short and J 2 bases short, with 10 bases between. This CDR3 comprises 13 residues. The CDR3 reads CSVGTVTTDTQYF. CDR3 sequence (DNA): TGCAGCGTTGGGACTGTGACCACAGATACGCAGTATTTT.

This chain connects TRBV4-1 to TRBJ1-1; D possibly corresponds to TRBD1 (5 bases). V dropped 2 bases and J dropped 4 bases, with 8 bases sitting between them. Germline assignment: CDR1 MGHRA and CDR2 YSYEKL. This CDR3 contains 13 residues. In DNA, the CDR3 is TGCGCCAGCAGCCAAAGGGACTTCACTGAAGCTTTCTTT. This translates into CASSQRDFTEAFF.

This chain's CDR3 is CATNSMLSDEQFF. CDR3 bases: TGTGCCACGAATAGTATGCTTAGCGATGAGCAGTTCTTC. This chain links TRBV7-9 with TRBJ2-1, with a tentative D call TRBD2 (5 bases). V lost 10 bases and J 8 bases, leaving 18 bases between the germline ends. This CDR3 is 13 amino acids long. Germline V lookup: CDR1 SEHNR, CDR2 FQNEAQ (reference sequence).

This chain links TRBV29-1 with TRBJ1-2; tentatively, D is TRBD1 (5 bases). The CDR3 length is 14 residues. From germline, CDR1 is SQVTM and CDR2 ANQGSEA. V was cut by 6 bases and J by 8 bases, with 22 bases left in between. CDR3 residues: CSVPYAGTTSGYTF. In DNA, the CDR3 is TGCAGCGTCCCATATGCCGGGACGACGTCCGGCTACACCTTC.

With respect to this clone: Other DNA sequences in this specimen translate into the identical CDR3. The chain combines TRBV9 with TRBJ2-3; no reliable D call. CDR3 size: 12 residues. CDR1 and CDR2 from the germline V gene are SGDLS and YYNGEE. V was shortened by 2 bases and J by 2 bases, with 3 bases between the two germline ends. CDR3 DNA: TGTGCCAGCAGCGTCAACACAGATACGCAGTATTTT. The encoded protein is CASSVNTDTQYF.

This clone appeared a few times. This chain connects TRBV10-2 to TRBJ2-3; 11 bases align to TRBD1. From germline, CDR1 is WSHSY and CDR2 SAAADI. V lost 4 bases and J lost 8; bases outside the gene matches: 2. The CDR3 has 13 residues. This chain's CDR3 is CASSAGTGGTQYF. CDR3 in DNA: TGCGCCAGCAGTGCCGGGACAGGGGGTACGCAGTATTTT.

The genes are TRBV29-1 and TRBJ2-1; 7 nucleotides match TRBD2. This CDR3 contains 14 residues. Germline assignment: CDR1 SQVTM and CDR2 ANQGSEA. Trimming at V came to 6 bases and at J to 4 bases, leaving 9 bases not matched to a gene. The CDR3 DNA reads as TGCAGCGTAGCGACTAGCCCGGGATACAATGAGCAGTTCTTC. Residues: CSVATSPGYNEQFF.

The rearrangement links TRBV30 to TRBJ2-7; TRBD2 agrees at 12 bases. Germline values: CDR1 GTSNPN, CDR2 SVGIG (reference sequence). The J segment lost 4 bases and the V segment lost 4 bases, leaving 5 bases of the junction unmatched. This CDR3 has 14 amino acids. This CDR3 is CAWNPSGGVYEQYF. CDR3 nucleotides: TGTGCCTGGAACCCTAGCGGGGGGGTTTACGAGCAGTACTTC.

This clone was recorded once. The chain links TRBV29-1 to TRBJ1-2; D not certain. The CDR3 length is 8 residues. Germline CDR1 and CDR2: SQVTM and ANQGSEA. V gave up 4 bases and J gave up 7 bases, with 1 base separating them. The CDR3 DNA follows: TGCAGCGTTGGTGGCTACACCTTC. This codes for CSVGGYTF.

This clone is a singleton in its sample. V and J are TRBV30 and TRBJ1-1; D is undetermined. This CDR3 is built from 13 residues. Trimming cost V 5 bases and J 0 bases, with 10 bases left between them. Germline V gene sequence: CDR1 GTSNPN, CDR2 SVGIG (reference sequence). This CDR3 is CAWDSNMNTEAFF. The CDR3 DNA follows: TGTGCCTGGGATTCAAACATGAACACTGAAGCTTTCTTT.